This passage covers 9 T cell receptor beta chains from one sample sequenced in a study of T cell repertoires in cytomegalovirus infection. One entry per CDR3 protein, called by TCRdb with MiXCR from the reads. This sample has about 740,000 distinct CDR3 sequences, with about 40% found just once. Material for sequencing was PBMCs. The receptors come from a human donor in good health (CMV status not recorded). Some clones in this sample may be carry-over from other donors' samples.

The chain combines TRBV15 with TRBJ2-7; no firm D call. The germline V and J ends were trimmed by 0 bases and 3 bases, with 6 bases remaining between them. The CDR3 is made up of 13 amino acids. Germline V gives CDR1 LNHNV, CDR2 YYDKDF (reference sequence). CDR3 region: CATSRDTGYEQYF. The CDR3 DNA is TGTGCCACCAGCAGAGATACGGGCTACGAGCAGTACTTC.

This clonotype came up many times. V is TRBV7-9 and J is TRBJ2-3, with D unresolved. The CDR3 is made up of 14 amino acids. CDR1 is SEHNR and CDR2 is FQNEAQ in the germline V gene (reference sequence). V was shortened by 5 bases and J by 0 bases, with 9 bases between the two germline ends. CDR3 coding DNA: TGTGCCAGCAGCCCGCTTCGGAGCACAGATACGCAGTATTTT. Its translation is CASSPLRSTDTQYF.

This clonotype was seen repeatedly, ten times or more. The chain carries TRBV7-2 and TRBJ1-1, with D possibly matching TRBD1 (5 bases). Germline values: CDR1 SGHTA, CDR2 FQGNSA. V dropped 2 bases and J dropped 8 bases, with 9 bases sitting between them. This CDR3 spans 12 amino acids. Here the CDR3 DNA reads TGTGCCAGCAGCTTAAACCACAGGGAAGCTTTCTTT. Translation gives CASSLNHREAFF.

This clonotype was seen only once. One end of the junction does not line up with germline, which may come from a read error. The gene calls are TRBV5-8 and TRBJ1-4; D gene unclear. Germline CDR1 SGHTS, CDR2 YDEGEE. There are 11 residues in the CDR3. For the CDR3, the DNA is TGTGCCAGCAGTTACGCCCACTATGGGATTTTT. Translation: CASSYAHYGIF.

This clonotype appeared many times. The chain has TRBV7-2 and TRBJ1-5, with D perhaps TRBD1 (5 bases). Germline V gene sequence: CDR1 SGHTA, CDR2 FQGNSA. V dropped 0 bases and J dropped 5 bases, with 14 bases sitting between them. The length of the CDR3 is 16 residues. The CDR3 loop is CASSLAGGGRYQPQHF. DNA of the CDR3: TGTGCCAGCAGCTTAGCAGGCGGGGGACGGTATCAGCCCCAGCATTTT.

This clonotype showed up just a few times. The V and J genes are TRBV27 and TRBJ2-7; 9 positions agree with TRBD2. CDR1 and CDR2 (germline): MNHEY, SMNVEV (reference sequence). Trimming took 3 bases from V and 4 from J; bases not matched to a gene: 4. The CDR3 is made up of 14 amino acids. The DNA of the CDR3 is TGTGCCAGCAGTTTTGAAGCGGGAGGTTACGAGCAGTACTTC. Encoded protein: CASSFEAGGYEQYF.

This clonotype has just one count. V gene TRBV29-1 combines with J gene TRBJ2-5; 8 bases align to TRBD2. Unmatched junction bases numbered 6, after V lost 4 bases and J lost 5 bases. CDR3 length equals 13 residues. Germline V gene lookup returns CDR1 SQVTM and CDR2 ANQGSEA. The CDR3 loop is CSVAQASGETQYF. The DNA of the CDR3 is TGCAGCGTTGCCCAGGCTAGCGGGGAGACCCAGTACTTC.

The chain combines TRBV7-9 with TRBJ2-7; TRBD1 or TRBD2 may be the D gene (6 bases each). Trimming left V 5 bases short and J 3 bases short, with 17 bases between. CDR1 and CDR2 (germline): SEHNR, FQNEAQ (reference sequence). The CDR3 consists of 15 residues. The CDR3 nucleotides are TGTGCCAGCAGCCCTACGGGGGCAGCAGGCTACGAGCAGTACTTC. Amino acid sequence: CASSPTGAAGYEQYF.

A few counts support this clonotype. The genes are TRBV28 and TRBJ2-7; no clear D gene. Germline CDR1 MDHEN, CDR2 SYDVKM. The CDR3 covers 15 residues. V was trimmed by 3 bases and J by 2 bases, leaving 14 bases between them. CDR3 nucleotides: TGTGCCAGCAGTTTTAGGCTTGGGATGGCCTACGAGCAGTACTTC. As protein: CASSFRLGMAYEQYF.